This T cell receptor (beta chain) appears in the sequencing data of a study of cytomegalovirus exposure and HLA in healthy donors. General observations from the study: Immune exposure data for these donors was limited to CMV serostatus. Cytomegalovirus status was reportedly diagnosed by the classifier with high specificity and sensitivity. Highly shared sequence variants in one cluster were likely a sequencing artifact.

13 Jbeta primers and 60 Vbeta primers were used for the PCR. Clones were read by immunoSEQ multiplex PCR, and TCRdb kept only the in-frame ones, dropping some. The sample has over 250,000 clones, 86% seen once. Turning to this clone: Antigen specificity is unknown.

Germline assignment: CDR1 MNHNS and CDR2 SASEGT. Trimming cost V 5 bases and J 0 bases, with 11 bases left between them. CDR3 length equals 15 residues. The receptor's source is a man in his forties in good health and CMV-seropositive. The rearrangement joins TRBV6-1 to TRBJ2-1, with unresolved D. What was sequenced was PBMCs. The CDR3 sequence is CASSSHAYSYNEQFF. The CDR3 coding sequence is TGTGCCAGCAGTTCCCACGCCTACTCCTACAATGAGCAGTTCTTC.